The following is a T cell receptor (beta chain) sequence with its context. This clonotype was counted at least ten times. Its antigen remains undetermined. Per-base quality was not reported, and no clone a single base away is much larger than it. Per the germline V gene, SGHDT is the CDR1 and YYEEEE is the CDR2. Taken from cysteine to phenylalanine, the CDR3 has 12 residues. Just the 36-base CDR3 DNA is kept, in frame starting at base 1. V gives up 1 base and J gives up 5 bases, and the segment between their germline ends measures 7 bases. The data originate from a study of CD8+CD57+ T cells in acquired aplastic anemia (dated by TCRdb to 2016 to 2018). Regarding the study in general: A mean of about 3.2 ug of DNA, ranging from roughly 0.17 to 30 ug, was extracted from sorted CD4+ and CD8+ cells. CD8+CD57+ expansion was defined as a frequency above the mean frequency observed in healthy subjects. The study at large found these results: CD8+ Simpson's diversity did not differ significantly between patients and healthy controls (P=0.060). About 30 CD8+ CDR3 sequences were found in both patients and controls but appeared to be highly expressed in patients and within the immunodominant clones of the patients.

Patients chosen for sequencing had shown expansion of CD8+CD57+ cells by flow cytometry. Every patient had severe acquired aplastic anemia, diagnosed using the International Study of Aplastic Anemia and Agranulocytosis and Camitta criteria. At the time blood was sampled, none of the patients had received any therapy. In the study, sorted CD4+ and CD8+ blood T cells from patients with severe aplastic anemia and from healthy subjects underwent deep sequencing of TCR repertoires. In the USA, patient enrollment took place under clinicaltrials.gov protocols 00001620, 01623167, 00001397, 00071045, 00081523 and 00961064. Ficoll-Paque density gradient centrifugation was used to isolate peripheral blood mononuclear cells. Before DNA extraction, CD4+ and CD8+ T cells were sorted by FACS or by magnetic beads. TCR beta VDJ combination and CDR3 sequence profiling used genomic DNA as the template. An Illumina HiSeq 2000 was the platform used for TCR repertoire sequencing. Per the authors' processing: Repertoire assessment relied on Simpson's diversity index, CDR3 size and DJ length profiles, and TRBV/TRBJ rearrangement plots. Whichever DNA sequence was most abundant in the deep sequencing data was defined as the immunodominant clone. CDR3 amino acid sequences were checked for sharing between subjects and were compared against published repertoires and the VDJdb database. TCRdb took the public reads, trimmed them with fastp at Q25, ran MiXCR for clone calling and kept in-frame beta chains. Each CDR3 protein appears once, grouped with its most common genes and DNA. V and J calls and clone size were set by TCRdb, not the authors. The sample profile shows roughly 180,000 distinct CDR3 sequences; roughly 65% of them were found once. 40% to 50% of the sample rests with the top ten.

The sequence joins TRBV5-6 to TRBJ2-7; the D gene cannot be resolved reliably. Sequencing was performed on sorted CD4+, CD8+, or CD8+CD57+ T cells (not recorded which) from PBMCs. The sequence was collected from a human donor with aplastic anemia. The nucleotide sequence is given as TGTGCCAGCAGCTTGTATATGGACGAGCAGTACTTC. This sequence encodes CASSLYMDEQYF.